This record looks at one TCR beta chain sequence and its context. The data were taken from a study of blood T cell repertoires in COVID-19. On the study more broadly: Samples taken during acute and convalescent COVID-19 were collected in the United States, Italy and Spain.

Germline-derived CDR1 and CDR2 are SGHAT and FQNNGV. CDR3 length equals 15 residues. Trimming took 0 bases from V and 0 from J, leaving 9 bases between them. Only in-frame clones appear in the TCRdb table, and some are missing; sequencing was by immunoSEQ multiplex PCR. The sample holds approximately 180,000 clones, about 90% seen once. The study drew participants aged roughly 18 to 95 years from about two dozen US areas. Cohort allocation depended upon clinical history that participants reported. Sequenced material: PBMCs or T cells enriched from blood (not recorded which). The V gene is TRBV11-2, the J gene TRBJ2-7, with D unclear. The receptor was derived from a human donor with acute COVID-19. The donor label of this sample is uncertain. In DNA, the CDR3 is TGTGCCAGCAGCTTAGATCGTAGAAGCTCCTACGAGCAGTACTTC. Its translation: CASSLDRRSSYEQYF.